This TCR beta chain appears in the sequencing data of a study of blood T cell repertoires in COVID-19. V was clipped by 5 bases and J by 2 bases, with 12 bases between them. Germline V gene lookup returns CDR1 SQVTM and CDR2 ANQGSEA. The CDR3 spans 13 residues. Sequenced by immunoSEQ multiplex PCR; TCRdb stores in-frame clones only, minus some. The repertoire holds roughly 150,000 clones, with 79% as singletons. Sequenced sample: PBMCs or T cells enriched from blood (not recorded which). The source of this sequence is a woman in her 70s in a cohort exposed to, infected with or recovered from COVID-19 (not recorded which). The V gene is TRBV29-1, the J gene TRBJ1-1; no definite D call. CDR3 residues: CSVRTELNTEAFF. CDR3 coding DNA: TGCAGCGTTCGAACAGAGTTAAACACTGAAGCTTTCTTT. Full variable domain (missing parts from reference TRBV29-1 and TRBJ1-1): SAVISQKPSRDICQRGTSLTIQCQVDSQVTMMFWYRQQPGQSLTLIATANQGSEATYESGFVIDKFPISRPNLTFSTLTVSNMSPEDSSIYLCSVRTELNTEAFFGQGTRLTVV.